The 9 T cell receptor beta chains below come from one sample, sequenced in a study of T cell repertoires in cytomegalovirus infection. Their antigens remain unidentified. TCRdb itself ran the reads through MiXCR, one entry per CDR3 protein. The top ten clones hold about 65% of a sample with roughly 87,000 distinct CDR3 sequences, 25% to 35% of them seen once. The specimen comprised CD8+ T cells from cultured PBMCs, sampled from culture after CMV antigen stimulation. These receptor sequences come from a human donor in good health (CMV status not recorded). Some clones in this sample may be carry-over from other donors' samples.

The DNA for the CDR3 is TGTGCCAGCAGTCTTCAGGGGGCCGATGAGCAGTTCTTC. Translation: CASSLQGADEQFF. The rearrangement uses TRBV27 and TRBJ2-1, with 8 bases matching TRBD1. Germline assignment: CDR1 MNHEY and CDR2 SMNVEV (reference sequence). The ends lost 5 bases at V and 8 bases at J; junction bases unmatched: 5. The CDR3 loop spans 13 amino acids.

This clonotype was counted a few times. The V and J genes are TRBV9 and TRBJ1-2, with unresolved D. Trimming removed 3 bases from V and 2 bases from J, with 8 bases in between. The CDR3 extends over 13 amino acids. Looked up from germline, CDR1 is SGDLS and CDR2 is YYNGEE. The CDR3 reads CASSGVMNYGYTF. CDR3 coding DNA: TGTGCCAGCAGCGGCGTTATGAACTATGGCTACACCTTC.

J is TRBJ2-3 and V is TRBV20-1; D gene ambiguous. The ends were cut back, 2 bases at V and 6 bases at J, with 3 bases in the middle. Germline loops: CDR1 DFQATT, CDR2 SNEGSKA (reference sequence). This CDR3 is 10 amino acids long. CDR3 sequence (DNA): TGCAGTGCTAGATGGGATACGCAGTATTTT. It codes for CSARWDTQYF.

The chain links TRBV29-1 to TRBJ2-7; 7 bases align to TRBD1. CDR3 size: 13 residues. The germline CDR1 and CDR2 sequences are SQVTM and ANQGSEA. V shed 7 bases and J 4 bases; nucleotides not matched to a gene: 10. The CDR3 sequence: CSAVGGAGYEQYF. CDR3 in DNA: TGCAGCGCCGTAGGGGGCGCCGGGTACGAGCAGTACTTC.

CDR3 bases: TGTGCCAGCAGAGACCCCAACAATGAGCAGTTCTTC. Its protein is CASRDPNNEQFF. This rearrangement joins TRBV6-1 to TRBJ2-1, with D uncertain. The CDR3 has 12 residues. V lost 6 bases, J lost 5 bases, and 8 bases lay in between. Germline CDR1 and CDR2: MNHNS and SASEGT.

The chain has TRBV7-6 and TRBJ2-2; weak D call: TRBD1 (5 bases). The V end was cut by 0 bases, the J end by 8 bases, with 10 bases between. Germline V lookup: CDR1 SGHVS, CDR2 FNYEAQ. The CDR3 spans 14 residues. The CDR3 protein is CASSLAPGAGELFF. CDR3 nucleotides: TGTGCCAGCAGCTTAGCGCCTGGGGCAGGGGAGCTGTTTTTT.

The gene calls are TRBV9 and TRBJ2-7, with D perhaps being TRBD1 or TRBD2 (5 bases each). This CDR3 spans 19 amino acids. The V end lost 0 bases, the J end lost 2 bases, and 24 bases lay between the germline ends. CDR1 and CDR2 from the germline V gene are SGDLS and YYNGEE. The DNA for the CDR3 is TGTGCCAGCAGCGTAGCTCCTGGGGACCCGGGTTTTACTCCCTACGAGCAGTACTTC. It is translated as CASSVAPGDPGFTPYEQYF.

The V and J genes are TRBV3-1 and TRBJ1-5; D call uncertain. The germline V and J ends were trimmed by 5 bases and 6 bases, with 11 bases remaining between them. This CDR3 contains 13 residues. In germline, CDR1 is LGHDT, CDR2 YNNKEL (reference sequence). CDR3 DNA: TGTGCCAGCAGCAAGGAGGGTAGTCAGCCCCAGCATTTT. Translation gives CASSKEGSQPQHF.

The chain couples TRBV28 to TRBJ1-6; 9 bases agree with TRBD1. The CDR3 spans 17 residues. V shed 7 bases and J 6 bases; nucleotides not matched to a gene: 13. CDR1 and CDR2 from the germline V gene are MDHEN and SYDVKM. The CDR3 bases are TGTGCCAGCACTTCAACCGGACAGGGGATGGGTAATTCACCCCTCCACTTT. Amino acids: CASTSTGQGMGNSPLHF.